Below, 31 T cell receptor beta chains from the same sample are listed, as sequenced in a study of cytomegalovirus exposure and HLA in healthy donors. Using immunoSEQ multiplex PCR, the repertoire was profiled, and TCRdb retains in-frame clones only, with some absent. The sample carries about 260,000 clones, about 90% recorded once. The sample was PBMCs. Receptors originate from a woman younger than 45 in good health and CMV-seronegative.

The chain combines TRBV9 with TRBJ1-2; D not resolved. Germline V lookup: CDR1 SGDLS, CDR2 YYNGEE. V lost 0 bases to trimming and J lost 7 bases, with 16 bases between them. This CDR3 has 15 residues. Here the CDR3 DNA reads TGTGCCAGCAGCGTAGGAAGTTTCCCCCGCAGTGGCTACACCTTC. This gives the protein CASSVGSFPRSGYTF.

V gene TRBV2 combines with J gene TRBJ2-7; D unresolved. Trimming shortened V by 2 bases and J by 4 bases, and 15 bases separated the two germline ends. Germline V gene lookup returns CDR1 SNHLY and CDR2 FYNNEI. CDR3 length: 15 amino acids. For the CDR3, the DNA is TGTGCCAGCAGTGAATGGCTCGGAACTGGGTACGAGCAGTACTTC. Protein sequence: CASSEWLGTGYEQYF.

The V gene is TRBV6-5, the J gene TRBJ2-1; D is possibly TRBD1 or TRBD2 (5 bases each). Germline CDR1 MNHEY, CDR2 SVGAGI. V lost 7 bases, J lost 6 bases, and 13 bases lay in between. This CDR3 has 13 amino acids. In DNA form, the CDR3 reads TGTGCCAGCAAGGCGGGTACAGGCAATGAGCAGTTCTTC. Amino acid sequence: CASKAGTGNEQFF.

The gene calls are TRBV27 and TRBJ2-1, with 9 bases that match TRBD2. The CDR3 covers 16 residues. V lost 5 bases, J lost 5 bases, and 10 bases stayed unmatched. Germline V gene data show CDR1 as MNHEY and CDR2 as SMNVEV (reference sequence). CDR3 residues: CASSPGLAGTNNEQFF. The DNA of the CDR3 is TGTGCCAGCAGTCCGGGACTAGCAGGGACTAACAATGAGCAGTTCTTC.

The chain carries TRBV6-5 and TRBJ2-5; unclear D gene. This CDR3 is 14 amino acids long. Germline-derived CDR1 and CDR2 are MNHEY and SVGAGI. V lost 4 bases, J lost 0 bases, and 9 bases lay in between. The CDR3 DNA is TGTGCCAGCAGTTCTCAGACGGACCAAGAGACCCAGTACTTC. Translated, it gives CASSSQTDQETQYF.

This CDR3 reads CASSPPEAGGSEQYF. The CDR3 region has the DNA TGTGCCAGCAGCCCACCCGAGGCGGGAGGTTCCGAGCAGTACTTC. The chain joins TRBV28 to TRBJ2-7; TRBD2 matches 8 bases. The CDR3 runs 15 residues. V dropped 6 bases and J dropped 6; count of bases not matched to a gene: 13. Germline CDR1 is MDHEN and CDR2 is SYDVKM.

V is TRBV19 and J is TRBJ2-3, with unresolved D. This CDR3 has 15 amino acids. Trimming took 4 bases from V and 0 from J, leaving 11 bases between them. Germline CDR1 LNHDA, CDR2 SQIVND (reference sequence). Written as DNA, the CDR3 is TGTGCCAGTAGTACAGTTAAGTCTAGCACAGATACGCAGTATTTT. Residues: CASSTVKSSTDTQYF.

The chain uses TRBV19 and TRBJ2-3; D unresolved. V dropped 5 bases and J dropped 0 bases, with 12 bases sitting between them. The CDR3 is 15 amino acids. Germline V gene lookup returns CDR1 LNHDA and CDR2 SQIVND (reference sequence). The CDR3 DNA follows: TGTGCCAGTAGTCTAAGTAGTACTAGCACAGATACGCAGTATTTT. Amino acids: CASSLSSTSTDTQYF.

This clone was recorded only once. The chain combines TRBV29-1 with TRBJ1-2; a possible D gene is TRBD1 (6 bases). Trimming stripped 5 bases from V and 3 bases from J, with 16 bases between. The CDR3 is 14 residues long. Germline lookup yields CDR1 SQVTM and CDR2 ANQGSEA. Here the CDR3 reads CSVPKRTVDYGYTF. Written as DNA, the CDR3 is TGCAGCGTTCCCAAGAGGACAGTAGACTATGGCTACACCTTC.

This clone was seen a few times. The chain carries TRBV7-9 and TRBJ1-2; 7 nucleotides match TRBD1. The CDR3 has 13 residues. Per the germline V gene, CDR1 is SEHNR and CDR2 is FQNEAQ (reference sequence). V was clipped by 6 bases and J by 7 bases; unmatched bases: 8. CDR3 sequence: CASSTSTGAGYTF. CDR3 nucleotides: TGTGCCAGCAGTACCTCAACAGGGGCTGGCTACACCTTC.

This clone was picked up one time. V usage is TRBV7-9 and J usage is TRBJ2-6, with D unclear. Trimming stripped 6 bases from V and 4 bases from J, with 4 bases between. This CDR3 contains 12 residues. Germline lookup yields CDR1 SEHNR and CDR2 FQNEAQ (reference sequence). DNA of the CDR3: TGTGCCAGCAGTCAAGGGGCCAACGTCCTGACTTTC. It yields the protein CASSQGANVLTF.

This clone is medium-sized in the sample. This rearrangement joins TRBV29-1 to TRBJ1-2, with 10 bases aligning to TRBD1. Per the germline V gene, CDR1 is SQVTM and CDR2 is ANQGSEA. Losses at the gene ends were 7 bases for V and 5 bases for J; bases not matched to a gene: 7. The CDR3 is 13 amino acids. The CDR3 DNA follows: TGCAGCGCGACAGGGGGCGTTGAGTATGGCTACACCTTC. Translating gives CSATGGVEYGYTF.

The gene calls are TRBV6-5 and TRBJ1-1; 7 bases agree with TRBD1. Losses at the gene ends were 0 bases for V and 0 bases for J; bases not matched to a gene: 4. CDR3 size: 16 residues. Germline CDR1 is MNHEY and CDR2 is SVGAGI. The CDR3 nucleotides read TGTGCCAGCAGTTACTCGAGCAGGGGGATGAACACTGAAGCTTTCTTT. This sequence encodes CASSYSSRGMNTEAFF.

In DNA, the CDR3 is TGCAGCGTTCAGGGGGGACCGACATCCTACGAGCAGTACTTC. Translating it yields CSVQGGPTSYEQYF. V usage is TRBV29-1 and J usage is TRBJ2-7, with D perhaps matching TRBD1 (7 bases). Germline V CDR1 and CDR2: SQVTM, ANQGSEA. The CDR3 extends over 14 amino acids. The V gene lost 5 bases and the J gene lost 1 base, with 15 bases spanning the gap.

A few counts support this clone. The chain links TRBV6-5 to TRBJ1-1; perhaps TRBD1 as D (6 bases). This CDR3 has 13 amino acids. CDR1 is MNHEY, CDR2 SVGAGI, per germline. The ends were cut back, 6 bases at V and 2 bases at J, with 10 bases in the middle. CDR3 region: CASSWTDNTEAFF. CDR3 nucleotides: TGTGCCAGCAGCTGGACAGATAACACTGAAGCTTTCTTT.

This chain joins TRBV28 and TRBJ2-1, with TRBD2 matching 8 bases. The germline V gene has CDR1 MDHEN and CDR2 SYDVKM. With V trimmed by 2 bases and J by 9 bases, 3 bases remained unmatched. This CDR3 comprises 13 residues. Here the CDR3 DNA reads TGTGCCAGCAGTTTAGCGGCGGGAGGTGAGCAGTTCTTC. Translating gives CASSLAAGGEQFF.

This rearrangement joins TRBV28 to TRBJ1-2; TRBD1 matches at 8 bases. The CDR3 has 14 residues. From germline, CDR1 is MDHEN and CDR2 SYDVKM. The V gene end was trimmed by 5 bases and the J gene end by 4 bases; junction bases not matched to a gene: 6. Here the CDR3 reads CASSPPGQVYGYTF. CDR3 DNA: TGTGCCAGCAGTCCCCCGGGACAGGTCTATGGCTACACCTTC.

The rearrangement uses TRBV19 and TRBJ2-2, with TRBD1 matching 11 bases. The CDR3 is 16 residues long. CDR1 is LNHDA and CDR2 is SQIVND in the germline V gene (reference sequence). Trimming at V came to 4 bases and at J to 3 bases, leaving 4 bases not matched to a gene. CDR3 nucleotide sequence: TGTGCCAGTAGTAGGGACAGGGGGATCGACACCGGGGAGCTGTTTTTT. Encoded protein: CASSRDRGIDTGELFF.

Only one count was recorded for this clone. This rearrangement joins TRBV19 to TRBJ1-5; D is unresolved. CDR1 is LNHDA and CDR2 is SQIVND in the germline V gene (reference sequence). V was clipped by 3 bases and J by 9 bases, with 9 bases between them. The CDR3 consists of 12 residues. The CDR3 loop is CASSISELPQHF. The CDR3 nucleotides read TGTGCCAGTAGTATTTCGGAGCTGCCCCAGCATTTT.

The chain recombines TRBV27 with TRBJ2-1, with 16 bases that match TRBD2. The V gene end was trimmed by 4 bases and the J gene end by 6 bases; junction bases not matched to a gene: 6. The V gene's germline CDR1 is MNHEY and CDR2 SMNVEV (reference sequence). The CDR3 spans 17 residues. The CDR3 is CASSSRGTSGRANEQFF. Here the CDR3 DNA reads TGTGCCAGCAGTTCCCGGGGGACTAGCGGGAGGGCCAATGAGCAGTTCTTC.

The chain carries TRBV19 and TRBJ2-2, with D possibly matching TRBD1 (5 bases). Germline assignment: CDR1 LNHDA and CDR2 SQIVND (reference sequence). CDR3 length equals 14 residues. V was shortened by 11 bases and J by 6 bases, with 19 bases between the two germline ends. CDR3 sequence: CAAAAGSGSGELFF. Written as DNA, the CDR3 is TGTGCCGCCGCGGCCGGGTCAGGGTCCGGGGAGCTGTTTTTT. The variable domain in full, with the rest retrieved from reference TRBV19 and TRBJ2-2, is DGGITQSPKYLFRKEGQNVTLSCEQNLNHDAMYWYRQDPGQGLRLIYYSQIVNDFQKGDIAEGYSVSREKKESFPLTVTSAQKNPTAFYLCAAAAGSGSGELFFGEGSRLTVL.

The chain joins TRBV19 to TRBJ2-7; 8 nucleotides match TRBD1. The CDR3 length is 15 residues. Germline V CDR1 and CDR2: LNHDA, SQIVND (reference sequence). V shed 1 base and J 4 bases; nucleotides not matched to a gene: 6. The CDR3 here is CASSIAGQGLYEQYF. The CDR3 coding sequence is TGTGCCAGTAGTATAGCCGGACAGGGACTGTACGAGCAGTACTTC. The variable domain in full, with the rest retrieved from reference TRBV19 and TRBJ2-7, is DGGITQSPKYLFRKEGQNVTLSCEQNLNHDAMYWYRQDPGQGLRLIYYSQIVNDFQKGDIAEGYSVSREKKESFPLTVTSAQKNPTAFYLCASSIAGQGLYEQYFGPGTRLTVT.

V usage is TRBV5-3 and J usage is TRBJ2-3, with D possibly matching TRBD1 (6 bases). TRBV5-3 is given ORF status, its function remaining uncertain. With 2 bases removed from V and 2 bases from J, the gap between germline ends came to 9 bases. The length of the CDR3 is 14 residues. The CDR3 DNA sequence: TGTGCCAGAAGCTTCCGGGACAACACAGATACGCAGTATTTT. It specifies CARSFRDNTDTQYF.

Here the CDR3 DNA reads TGTGCCAGCAGGCGAGGGGGGACCTACGAGCAGTACTTC. The encoded protein is CASRRGGTYEQYF. The chain uses TRBV6-5 and TRBJ2-7, with D perhaps assigned TRBD1 or TRBD2 (6 bases each). Trimming took 6 bases from V and 2 from J, leaving 11 bases between them. The CDR3 covers 13 residues. The V gene's germline CDR1 is MNHEY and CDR2 SVGAGI.

J is TRBJ2-5 and V is TRBV5-6; 8 nucleotides match TRBD1. Germline values: CDR1 SGHDT, CDR2 YYEEEE. The V segment lost 1 base and the J segment 5 bases; nucleotides outside the gene matches: 16. This CDR3 is 18 amino acids long. CDR3 protein: CASSLFRTGLMGRETQYF. The CDR3 nucleotides are TGTGCCAGCAGCTTGTTTCGGACAGGGTTGATGGGTCGGGAGACCCAGTACTTC.

V usage is TRBV5-1 and J usage is TRBJ2-1; 7 nucleotides agree with TRBD2. With V trimmed by 0 bases and J by 4 bases, 4 bases remained unmatched. The CDR3 contains 15 residues. CDR1 and CDR2 from the germline V gene are SGHRS and YFSETQ. This CDR3 reads CASSLVAGEYNEQFF. Here the CDR3 DNA reads TGCGCCAGCAGCTTGGTTGCGGGGGAATACAATGAGCAGTTCTTC. The variable domain in full, with the rest retrieved from reference TRBV5-1 and TRBJ2-1, is KAGVTQTPRYLIKTRGQQVTLSCSPISGHRSVSWYQQTPGQGLQFLFEYFSETQRNKGNFPGRFSGRQFSNSRSEMNVSTLELGDSALYLCASSLVAGEYNEQFFGPGTRLTVL.

The V and J genes are TRBV7-3 and TRBJ2-7; 9 bases are shared with TRBD1. V was pared by 2 bases and J by 4 bases, with 6 bases of the junction left unmatched. Germline CDR1 and CDR2: SGHTA and FQGTGA. There are 15 residues in the CDR3. The CDR3 DNA follows: TGTGCCAGCAGCTTAGGGACAGGGTTGGGGTACGAGCAGTACTTC. Translating gives CASSLGTGLGYEQYF. Full variable domain (missing parts from reference TRBV7-3 and TRBJ2-7): GAGVSQTPSNKVTEKGKYVELRCDPISGHTALYWYRQSLGQGPEFLIYFQGTGAADDSGLPNDRFFAVRPEGSVSTLKIQRTERGDSAVYLCASSLGTGLGYEQYFGPGTRLTVT.

The rearrangement uses TRBV27 and TRBJ2-2; 10 positions agree with TRBD1. V shed 5 bases, J shed 6 bases, and the junction held 9 bases outside the gene matches. This CDR3 has 16 amino acids. Germline V gives CDR1 MNHEY, CDR2 SMNVEV (reference sequence). The CDR3 DNA reads as TGTGCCAGCAGTGCTTATAGCGGACAGGGGGCCGGGGAGCTGTTTTTT. This gives the protein CASSAYSGQGAGELFF.

The V and J genes are TRBV11-2 and TRBJ2-7; D not certain. CDR1 and CDR2 (germline): SGHAT, FQNNGV. Trimming stripped 2 bases from V and 3 bases from J, with 11 bases between. CDR3 length: 14 amino acids. CDR3 DNA: TGTGCCAGCAGCTTATTCCGCAGAGACTACGAGCAGTACTTC. Translation gives CASSLFRRDYEQYF.

The chain recombines TRBV6-5 with TRBJ2-3; TRBD2 aligns across 10 bases. Germline V gene data show CDR1 as MNHEY and CDR2 as SVGAGI. The CDR3 is made up of 15 amino acids. The V and J ends lost 6 bases and 5 bases, in that order; junction bases with no gene match: 8. The CDR3 loop is CASRAGGSFLDTQYF. The CDR3 DNA reads TGTGCCAGCAGAGCGGGAGGGAGTTTTCTAGATACGCAGTATTTT.

J is TRBJ2-7 and V is TRBV4-1; D gene uncertain. The ends were cut back, 2 bases at V and 5 bases at J, with 10 bases in the middle. Germline V gene data show CDR1 as MGHRA and CDR2 as YSYEKL. The CDR3 totals 13 residues. The CDR3 region is CASSQIGSNEQYF. DNA for the CDR3: TGCGCCAGCAGCCAAATAGGCAGCAACGAGCAGTACTTC.